The 8 T cell receptor beta chains in this list originate from one sample, sequenced in a study of beta chain features in type 1 diabetes. Notes on the study in general: Among all four CD4+ subsets, Type 1 diabetes patients had TCRB CDR3s that were moderately but significantly shorter.

For these TCRs, the target antigens are not known. Since all of the isolated RNA was reverse transcribed, expressed TCRB transcripts were what got sequenced. Assay used: immunoSEQ multiplex PCR; TCRdb lists only in-frame clones, some missing. The data contain 600,000 to 700,000 clones, roughly an eighth of them singletons. Sequencing was done on a sample of naive CD4+ T cells from blood. The receptors stem from a man between 25 and 39 years old with type 1 diabetes.

This clone came up a few times. The rearrangement links TRBV29-1 to TRBJ2-7; D remains unclear. CDR1 and CDR2 (germline): SQVTM, ANQGSEA. Trimming pared 5 bases from V and 0 bases from J, leaving 8 bases between. The CDR3 length is 12 residues. In DNA, the CDR3 is TGCAGCGTTTTAGGGAACTCCTACGAGCAGTACTTC. This translates into CSVLGNSYEQYF.

CDR3 protein: CASSYSLNQETQYF. The DNA of the CDR3 is TGTGCCAGCAGTTACTCGCTGAACCAAGAGACCCAGTACTTC. The chain joins TRBV6-5 to TRBJ2-5; D is unclear. V gave up 0 bases and J gave up 0 bases, with 5 bases separating them. Germline values: CDR1 MNHEY, CDR2 SVGAGI. This CDR3 comprises 14 residues.

This clone was seen a few times. The V gene is TRBV4-2, the J gene TRBJ2-2, with 9 positions matching TRBD1. The CDR3 runs 15 residues. Trimming cost V 4 bases and J 3 bases; bases outside gene matches: 3. Germline V gene data show CDR1 as LGHNA and CDR2 as YNFKEQ. Here the CDR3 DNA reads TGTGCCAGCAGCCGGAGGACAGGGGACACCGGGGAGCTGTTTTTT. This gives the protein CASSRRTGDTGELFF.

The V and J genes are TRBV7-2 and TRBJ2-5; D gene ambiguous. Trimming pared 4 bases from V and 7 bases from J, leaving 10 bases between. From germline, CDR1 is SGHTA and CDR2 FQGNSA. The CDR3 length is 12 residues. CDR3: CASSSFKGTQYF. CDR3 sequence (DNA): TGTGCCAGCAGCTCGTTTAAGGGGACCCAGTACTTC. Looking up the rest from reference TRBV7-2 and TRBJ2-5 gives the full variable domain: GAGVSQSPSNKVTEKGKDVELRCDPISGHTALYWYRQSLGQGLEFLIYFQGNSAPDKSGLPSDRFSAERTGGSVSTLTIQRTQQEDSAVYLCASSSFKGTQYFGPGTRLLVL.

This clone has more than one count but fewer than ten. V is TRBV11-2 and J is TRBJ1-2; no clear D. The CDR3 contains 14 residues. CDR1 SGHAT and CDR2 FQNNGV come from the germline V gene. V was pared by 5 bases and J by 1 base, with 11 bases between. CDR3 nucleotide sequence: TGTGCCAGCAGCCCCACCCTGGTTAACTATGGCTACACCTTC. It is translated as CASSPTLVNYGYTF. Looking up the rest from reference TRBV11-2 and TRBJ1-2 gives the full variable domain: EAGVAQSPRYKIIEKRQSVAFWCNPISGHATLYWYQQILGQGPKLLIQFQNNGVVDDSQLPKDRFSAERLKGVDSTLKIQPAKLEDSAVYLCASSPTLVNYGYTFGSGTRLTVV.

The gene calls are TRBV7-2 and TRBJ2-6; D call uncertain. The germline V and J ends were trimmed by 8 bases and 2 bases, with 10 bases remaining between them. The CDR3 totals 14 residues. Germline values: CDR1 SGHTA, CDR2 FQGNSA. The CDR3 nucleotides are TGTGCCAGCTCCCCGAAAGCTGGGGCCAACGTCCTGACTTTC. It encodes CASSPKAGANVLTF.

V gene TRBV9 combines with J gene TRBJ2-3, with TRBD2 identical over 13 bases. V lost 4 bases, J lost 4 bases, and 6 bases stayed unmatched. Germline CDR1 SGDLS, CDR2 YYNGEE. The CDR3 has 16 residues. The DNA for the CDR3 is TGTGCCAGCAGCTCCAGGACTAGCGGGGGCCCAGATACGCAGTATTTT. Its translation: CASSSRTSGGPDTQYF.

The CDR3 reads CATSRDRARGHTDTQYF. The DNA for the CDR3 is TGTGCCACCAGCAGAGATCGGGCCAGGGGACACACAGATACGCAGTATTTT. The chain couples TRBV15 to TRBJ2-3; D possibly corresponds to TRBD1 (6 bases). The CDR3 has 17 amino acids. Germline CDR1 is LNHNV and CDR2 is YYDKDF (reference sequence). V was shortened by 0 bases and J by 2 bases, with 15 bases between the two germline ends.